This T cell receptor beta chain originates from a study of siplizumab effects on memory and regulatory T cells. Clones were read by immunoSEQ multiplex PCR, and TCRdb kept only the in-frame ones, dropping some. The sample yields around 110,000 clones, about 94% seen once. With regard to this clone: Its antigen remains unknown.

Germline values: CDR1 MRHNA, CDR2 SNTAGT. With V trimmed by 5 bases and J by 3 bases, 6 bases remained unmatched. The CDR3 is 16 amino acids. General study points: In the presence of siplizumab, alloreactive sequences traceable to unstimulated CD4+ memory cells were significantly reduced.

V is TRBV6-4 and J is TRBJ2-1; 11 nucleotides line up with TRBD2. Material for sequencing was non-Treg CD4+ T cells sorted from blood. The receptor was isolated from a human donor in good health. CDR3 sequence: CASSRLAGGFYNEQFF. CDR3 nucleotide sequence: TGTGCCAGCAGTAGGCTAGCGGGGGGTTTCTACAATGAGCAGTTCTTC.